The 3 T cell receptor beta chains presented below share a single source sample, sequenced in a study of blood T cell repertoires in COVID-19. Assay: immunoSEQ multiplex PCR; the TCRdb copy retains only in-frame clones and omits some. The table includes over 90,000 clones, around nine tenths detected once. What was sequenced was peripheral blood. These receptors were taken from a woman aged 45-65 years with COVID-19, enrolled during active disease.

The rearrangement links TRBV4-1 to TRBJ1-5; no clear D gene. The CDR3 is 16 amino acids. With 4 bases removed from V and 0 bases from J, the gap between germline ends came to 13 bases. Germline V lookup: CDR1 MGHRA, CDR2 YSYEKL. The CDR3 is CASSPDERYSNQPQHF. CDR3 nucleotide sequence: TGCGCCAGCAGCCCAGACGAGAGGTATAGCAATCAGCCCCAGCATTTT.

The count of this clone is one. CDR3 sequence: CASSSRRGGPVNVKELFF. The CDR3 DNA is TGTGCCAGCAGCTCAAGGAGGGGGGGCCCTGTGAACGTAAAGGAGCTGTTTTTT. J is TRBJ2-2 and V is TRBV7-2, with a possible D match to TRBD2 (7 bases). This CDR3 region has 18 residues. Germline V gives CDR1 SGHTA, CDR2 FQGNSA. V was clipped by 4 bases and J by 10 bases, with 28 bases between them.

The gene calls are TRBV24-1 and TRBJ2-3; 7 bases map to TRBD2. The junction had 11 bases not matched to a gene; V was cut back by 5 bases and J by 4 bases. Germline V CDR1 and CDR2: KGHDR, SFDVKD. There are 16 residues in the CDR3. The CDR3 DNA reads TGTGCCACCAGTGTCGGGGGGACGGGAGTGGCAGATACGCAGTATTTT. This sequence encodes CATSVGGTGVADTQYF.